Below, one T cell receptor (beta chain) is given with its context. This CDR3 comprises 14 residues. Germline assignment: CDR1 SQVTM and CDR2 ANQGSEA. V was clipped by 5 bases and J by 4 bases; unmatched bases: 9. One entry per CDR3 protein, called by TCRdb with MiXCR from the RT-PCR reads. The repertoire consists of 550,000 to 650,000 distinct CDR3 sequences, with approximately 12% occurring once and the leading ten covering 10%. The data derive from a study of response to subunit inactivated influenza vaccine. The chain links TRBV29-1 to TRBJ2-3, with TRBD1 identical over 7 bases. This TCR came from a man aged 45-60 years who received an inactivated influenza vaccine. This sample comprised PBMCs from blood, obtained on the day of vaccination. CDR3 region: CSVSVTGYSDTQYF. The CDR3 DNA sequence: TGCAGCGTTTCCGTGACAGGGTATTCAGATACGCAGTATTTT.